This TCR beta chain was sequenced in a study of shared clonotypes between healthy human individuals. Study in general: Three plates each covered CD4 naive and memory; CD8 naive two, CD8 memory one.

The assay was immunoSEQ multiplex PCR, and TCRdb's table has in-frame clones only and misses some. Among some 1 million clones, around 76% were seen once, and the ten largest hold roughly 1.4%. V lost 0 bases and J lost 7, with 8 bases in between. The germline CDR1 and CDR2 sequences are WNHNN and SYGVQD (reference sequence). This CDR3 region has 13 residues. The V call is TRBV10-1, the J call TRBJ2-3; D perhaps matches TRBD2 (6 bases). The receptor's source is a young man in good health. Sequenced input: memory CD4+ T cells sorted from blood. This sample's subset: CD45RA-negative fraction. Written as DNA, the CDR3 is TGCGCCAGCAGTGAGTCTGGAGGGTATACGCAGTATTTT. It encodes CASSESGGYTQYF.